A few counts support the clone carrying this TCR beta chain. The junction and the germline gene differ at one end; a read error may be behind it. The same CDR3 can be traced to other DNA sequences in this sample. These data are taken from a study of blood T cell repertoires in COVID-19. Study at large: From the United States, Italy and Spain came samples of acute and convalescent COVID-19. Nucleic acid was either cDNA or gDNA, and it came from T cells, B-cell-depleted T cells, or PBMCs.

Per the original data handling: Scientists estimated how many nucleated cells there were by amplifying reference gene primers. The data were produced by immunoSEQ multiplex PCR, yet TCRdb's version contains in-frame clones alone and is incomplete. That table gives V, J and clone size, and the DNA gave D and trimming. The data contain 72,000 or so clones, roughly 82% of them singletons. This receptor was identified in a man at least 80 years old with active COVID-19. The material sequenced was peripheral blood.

CDR3 nucleotide sequence: TGTGCCAGCAGCACAGGGCCCGACAGGGCCCTCTTC. Protein product: CASSTGPDRALF. The V gene is TRBV3-1 (or the pseudogene TRBV3-2), the J gene TRBJ1-2, with 7 bases lining up with TRBD1. Germline CDR1 LGHDT, CDR2 YNNKEL (reference sequence). This CDR3 region has 12 residues.